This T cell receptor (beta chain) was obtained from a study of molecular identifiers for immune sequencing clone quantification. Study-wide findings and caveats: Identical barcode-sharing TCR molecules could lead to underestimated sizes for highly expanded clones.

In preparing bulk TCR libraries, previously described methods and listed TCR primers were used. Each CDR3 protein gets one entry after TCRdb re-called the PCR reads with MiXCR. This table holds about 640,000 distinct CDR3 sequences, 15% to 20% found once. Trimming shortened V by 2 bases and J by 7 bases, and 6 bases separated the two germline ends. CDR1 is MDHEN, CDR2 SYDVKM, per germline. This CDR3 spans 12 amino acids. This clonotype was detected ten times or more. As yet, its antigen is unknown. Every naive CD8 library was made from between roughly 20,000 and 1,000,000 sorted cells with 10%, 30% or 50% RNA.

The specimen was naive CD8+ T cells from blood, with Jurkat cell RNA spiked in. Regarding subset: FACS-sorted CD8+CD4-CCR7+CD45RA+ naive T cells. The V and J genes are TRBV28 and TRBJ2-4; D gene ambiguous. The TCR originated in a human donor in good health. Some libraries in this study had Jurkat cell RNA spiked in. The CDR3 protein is CASSLRSNIQYF. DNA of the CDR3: TGTGCCAGCAGTTTAAGGTCGAACATTCAGTACTTC. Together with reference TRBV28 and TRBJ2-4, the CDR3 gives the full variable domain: DVKVTQSSRYLVKRTGEKVFLECVQDMDHENMFWYRQDPGLGLRLIYFSYDVKMKEKGDIPEGYSVSREKKERFSLILESASTNQTSMYLCASSLRSNIQYFGAGTRLSVL.